The entry below gives a single T cell receptor beta chain sequence along with its context. This entry is derived from a study of blood T cell repertoires in COVID-19. In the study overall: Both acute and convalescent COVID-19 samples were obtained from the United States, Italy and Spain. PBMCs, B-cell-depleted T cells, or T cells provided the cDNA or gDNA that made up the material.

Under the authors' procedure: Reference gene primer amplification in the assay estimated nucleated cell counts. Produced via immunoSEQ multiplex PCR; TCRdb's table is partial and in-frame only. The V and J calls and clone size are taken from that table; D and trimming were inferred from the DNA. The table includes about 490,000 clones, approximately 83% detected once. V dropped 3 bases and J dropped 8; count of bases not matched to a gene: 4. The V gene's germline CDR1 is SGHRS and CDR2 YFSETQ. This CDR3 has 14 amino acids. Material: peripheral blood. This chain joins TRBV5-1 and TRBJ2-1; 11 bases fit TRBD2. This TCR came from a human donor in a cohort sampled during active COVID-19. CDR3 sequence: CASSWRGLADEQFF. In nucleotides, the CDR3 is TGCGCCAGCAGCTGGCGGGGACTAGCGGATGAGCAGTTCTTC.